This T cell receptor (beta chain) was sequenced during a study of blood T cells in healthy people across ages. Notes on the study in general: A roughly linear fall in TCR beta diversity per million T cells was seen with increasing age. Naive CD4+ cell counts and diversity both ran higher in long-lived than in aged donors. Because donor CMV status was unknown, expanded clonotype changes were possibly confounded.

CDR3 length: 15 residues. J lost 3 bases, V lost 5 bases, and 10 bases had no gene match. Per germline, CDR1 SGHAT and CDR2 FQNNGV. Drawing of peripheral blood yielded roughly 9.3 milliliters from each donor. A second PCR of roughly 7 to 11 cycles used a sample-barcoded 5' primer and a J-beta primer mix. TCRdb used MiXCR to reprocess the 5' RACE reads, holding one entry per CDR3 protein. The sample contains around 1.5 million distinct CDR3 sequences, roughly 30% of which appear only once. This clonotype was seen more than once but under ten times. As yet, its antigen is unknown. The sample consisted of blood. The chain is built from TRBV11-2 and TRBJ2-7; 7 positions agree with TRBD2. The TCR sequence derives from a woman in her 30s in good health. The CDR3 sequence: CASSQIKAGFYEQYF. The CDR3 DNA reads as TGTGCCAGCAGCCAAATTAAAGCGGGATTCTACGAGCAGTACTTC. Full variable domain (rest looked up from reference TRBV11-2 and TRBJ2-7): EAGVAQSPRYKIIEKRQSVAFWCNPISGHATLYWYQQILGQGPKLLIQFQNNGVVDDSQLPKDRFSAERLKGVDSTLKIQPAKLEDSAVYLCASSQIKAGFYEQYFGPGTRLTVT.